Sequencing of this TCR beta chain was carried out in a study of response to subunit inactivated influenza vaccine. Regarding the study as a whole: The authors suggested that every seasonal influenza vaccination recruits few new T cells.

Germline CDR1 and CDR2: MRHNA and SNTAGT. This CDR3 is 16 amino acids long. Unmatched junction bases numbered 2, after V lost 1 base and J lost 0 bases. In TCRdb, the RT-PCR reads were re-called with MiXCR into one record per CDR3 protein. The sample consists of around 520,000 distinct CDR3 sequences, 12% of them appearing once. This clonotype was picked up many times. The antigen remains unidentified. The clonotype originates from a man aged 45-65 years who received an inactivated influenza vaccine. The chain employs TRBV6-4 and TRBJ2-2, with TRBD2 matching over 7 bases. The sample in question was PBMCs from blood, obtained on the day of vaccination. The DNA of the CDR3 is TGTGCCAGCAGTGACTGGGGGGGTGCGAACACCGGGGAGCTGTTTTTT. The encoded protein is CASSDWGGANTGELFF.